This TCR beta chain comes out of a study of cytomegalovirus exposure and HLA in healthy donors. The CDR3 sequence is 15 residues long. Deletions cut 3 bases from V and 3 bases from J, with 12 bases between. The germline V gene has CDR1 SGHRS and CDR2 YFSETQ. PCR used 60 Vbeta primers and 13 Jbeta primers. Generated by immunoSEQ multiplex PCR, the TCRdb table keeps only in-frame clones and is missing some. The table lists around 100,000 clones, approximately 80% of them singletons, with 2.5% to 3% in the top ten. V usage is TRBV5-1 and J usage is TRBJ2-2; D is possibly TRBD2 (6 bases). The specimen was PBMCs. The TCR originated in a woman aged 18-29 years in good health and CMV-seropositive. The CDR3 DNA follows: TGCGCCAGCAGCTGGGGAGGAGGGGACACCGGGGAGCTGTTTTTT. This sequence encodes CASSWGGGDTGELFF.